This T cell receptor beta chain was documented in a study of PD-1 blockade in classical Hodgkin lymphoma. Overall study results and limits: Similar baseline diversity was found in complete responders and newly diagnosed patients.

Deletions cut 5 bases from V and 1 base from J, with 8 bases between. The CDR3 covers 13 residues. In germline, CDR1 is SGHTA, CDR2 FQGTGA. The protocol was immunoSEQ multiplex PCR, while the TCRdb copy is restricted to in-frame clones and leaves out a portion. Of about 150,000 clones detected, around four fifths appear once; the ten largest clones hold roughly 8.4%. Every patient experienced relapse after autologous stem cell transplantation, and brentuximab vedotin exposure varied. Under best response, outcomes were complete response, partial response or progressive disease. On this clone: Antigen specificity is unknown.

The receptor was isolated from a human donor with classical Hodgkin lymphoma. The sequences come from peripheral blood mononuclear cells (PBMCs), collected before the second cycle of nivolumab. This sequence joins TRBV7-3 and TRBJ1-1, with unresolved D. The CDR3 spells CASSADTNTEAFF. CDR3 in DNA: TGTGCCAGCAGCGCCGACACGAACACTGAAGCTTTCTTT.